This entry lists 29 T cell receptor beta chains sequenced from one sample in a study of CD8+ T cells in alopecia areata. cDNA prepared by RNA extraction and subsequent reverse transcription served as the template for sequencing. Profiling relied on immunoSEQ multiplex PCR, and the TCRdb table lists in-frame clones only, not all of them. The sample lists roughly 180,000 clones, roughly 60% occurring once. The material was CD4+ T cells sorted from blood, obtained at week 0. The receptor set was obtained from a human donor with alopecia areata.

The V call is TRBV29-1, the J call TRBJ1-1; D call uncertain. The CDR3 extends over 15 amino acids. V gave up 5 bases and J gave up 0 bases, with 16 bases separating them. Germline V CDR1 and CDR2: SQVTM, ANQGSEA. Here the CDR3 reads CSVFLWGEMNTEAFF. CDR3 sequence (DNA): TGCAGCGTTTTCCTATGGGGAGAGATGAACACTGAAGCTTTCTTT.

This clone was seen only once. The chain links TRBV5-6 to TRBJ1-2; D is unclear. This CDR3 spans 12 amino acids. Germline V gene lookup returns CDR1 SGHDT and CDR2 YYEEEE. V lost 0 bases to trimming and J lost 8 bases, with 8 bases between them. CDR3 region: CASSLGPTGYTF. The CDR3 DNA sequence: TGTGCCAGCAGCTTGGGCCCGACGGGCTACACCTTC.

The chain recombines TRBV25-1 with TRBJ2-1, with D perhaps matching TRBD2 (6 bases). This CDR3 region has 13 residues. Trimming shortened V by 8 bases and J by 8 bases, and 16 bases separated the two germline ends. The germline CDR1 and CDR2 sequences are MGHDK and SYGVNS. This CDR3 reads CASLIGAGHEQFF. As DNA, the CDR3 is TGTGCCAGCCTCATTGGAGCGGGTCATGAGCAGTTCTTC.

A word on this clone: This sample includes further DNA sequences coding for the same CDR3. The V and J genes are TRBV7-2 and TRBJ1-5, with D possibly being TRBD1 (6 bases). Germline values: CDR1 SGHTA, CDR2 FQGNSA. V gave up 5 bases and J gave up 0 bases, with 8 bases separating them. CDR3 size: 14 residues. CDR3 DNA sequence: TGTGCCAGCAGCCAACAGGGTAGCAATCAGCCCCAGCATTTT. Translated: CASSQQGSNQPQHF.

Turning to this clone: An end of the junction differs from the germline gene, which may be a read error. V and J are TRBV5-4 and TRBJ2-1; D is undetermined. Germline CDR1 and CDR2: SGHNT and YYREEE (reference sequence). The CDR3 loop spans 13 amino acids. This CDR3 is CASSLASDNEQFF. The CDR3 nucleotides read TGTGCCAGCAGCTTGGCCTCCGACAATGAGCAGTTCTTC.

The table lists this clone with a few counts. In DNA, the CDR3 is TGCGCCAGCAGCTTGGATGGCGTAGGGGGCACAGATACGCAGTATTTT. Translation: CASSLDGVGGTDTQYF. The J gene is TRBJ2-3, the V gene TRBV5-1; weak D call: TRBD1 (5 bases). Trimming took 0 bases from V and 1 from J, leaving 12 bases between them. In germline, CDR1 is SGHRS, CDR2 YFSETQ. This CDR3 region has 16 residues.

The genes are TRBV27 and TRBJ2-7; D is possibly TRBD1 (6 bases). The CDR3 has 16 amino acids. Trimming shortened V by 2 bases and J by 2 bases, and 16 bases separated the two germline ends. Germline CDR1 and CDR2: MNHEY and SMNVEV (reference sequence). CDR3: CASSLILGQGTYEQYF. For the CDR3, the DNA is TGTGCCAGCAGTTTAATATTGGGTCAGGGGACCTACGAGCAGTACTTC.

The chain carries TRBV7-9 and TRBJ1-6; D is uncertain. Germline CDR1 is SEHNR and CDR2 is FQNEAQ (reference sequence). The CDR3 totals 16 residues. V lost 4 bases to trimming and J lost 7 bases, with 17 bases between them. The DNA for the CDR3 is TGTGCCAGCAGCTGGAGCTCATTCAGGAGGAATTCACCCCTCCACTTT. It is translated as CASSWSSFRRNSPLHF. The full variable domain, rest sourced from reference TRBV7-9 and TRBJ1-6, is DTGVSQNPRHKITKRGQNVTFRCDPISEHNRLYWYRQTLGQGPEFLTYFQNEAQLEKSRLLSDRFSAERPKGSFSTLEIQRTEQGDSAMYLCASSWSSFRRNSPLHFGNGTRLTVT.

J is TRBJ1-5 and V is TRBV27; a weak D match, TRBD1 (6 bases). Trimming removed 0 bases from V and 11 bases from J, with 11 bases in between. CDR3 length: 13 amino acids. Germline CDR1 and CDR2: MNHEY and SMNVEV (reference sequence). CDR3 in amino acids: CASSLSGTRAQHF. The CDR3 nucleotides read TGTGCCAGCAGTTTATCCGGGACACGGGCCCAGCATTTT.

V is TRBV7-9 and J is TRBJ1-2; the match to TRBD1 covers 9 bases. Germline values: CDR1 SEHNR, CDR2 FQNEAQ (reference sequence). V shed 5 bases and J 2 bases; nucleotides not matched to a gene: 3. The CDR3 spans 14 residues. DNA of the CDR3: TGTGCCAGCAGCACCGGGACAGGGAACTATGGCTACACCTTC. Its protein product is CASSTGTGNYGYTF.

J is TRBJ2-5 and V is TRBV9, with 12 bases lining up with TRBD2. Germline CDR1 is SGDLS and CDR2 is YYNGEE. The V segment lost 0 bases and the J segment 4 bases; nucleotides outside the gene matches: 1. This CDR3 contains 15 residues. CDR3 protein: CASSVELAGGETQYF. DNA for the CDR3: TGTGCCAGCAGCGTAGAACTAGCGGGGGGAGAGACCCAGTACTTC.

This chain connects TRBV5-4 to TRBJ2-1; the match to TRBD2 covers 7 bases. J gave up 7 bases and V 1 base, and 8 bases lay outside the gene matches. Germline V gene sequence: CDR1 SGHNT, CDR2 YYREEE (reference sequence). The CDR3 covers 15 residues. The CDR3 reads CASSLRTSVGNEQFF. CDR3 sequence (DNA): TGTGCCAGCAGCTTGCGGACTAGTGTTGGTAATGAGCAGTTCTTC.

The chain combines TRBV19 with TRBJ1-5; 7 nucleotides align to TRBD1. Germline CDR1 reads LNHDA; CDR2 reads SQIVND (reference sequence). This CDR3 is 14 amino acids long. J was trimmed by 7 bases and V by 7 bases; bases with no gene match: 10. This CDR3 is CASTLQGGGQPQHF. CDR3 DNA: TGTGCCAGTACTCTCCAAGGGGGCGGGCAGCCCCAGCATTTT.

V is TRBV9 and J is TRBJ1-1, with no clear D. Trimming cost V 3 bases and J 0 bases, with 6 bases left between them. Germline V gene sequence: CDR1 SGDLS, CDR2 YYNGEE. This CDR3 is built from 13 residues. CDR3 in DNA: TGTGCCAGCAGCGACATCATGAACACTGAAGCTTTCTTT. Translating gives CASSDIMNTEAFF.

This clone was observed once. The chain is built from TRBV5-1 and TRBJ2-7; either TRBD1 or TRBD2 may supply D (6 bases each). The CDR3 has 16 residues. The V and J ends lost 0 bases and 1 base respectively, with 14 bases between them. CDR1 and CDR2 from the germline V gene are SGHRS and YFSETQ. In DNA, the CDR3 is TGCGCCAGCAGCTTGGGAGGGGGGCCTACTTCCTACGAGCAGTACTTC. Translation: CASSLGGGPTSYEQYF.

This chain links TRBV29-1 with TRBJ2-3; D is unresolved. The CDR3 spans 13 residues. The V end was cut by 1 base, the J end by 2 bases, with 7 bases between. Germline-derived CDR1 and CDR2 are SQVTM and ANQGSEA. The CDR3 is CSVEGSATDTQYF. The CDR3 nucleotides are TGCAGCGTTGAAGGGTCGGCCACAGATACGCAGTATTTT.

This chain joins TRBV7-2 and TRBJ2-2; D is possibly TRBD1 or TRBD2 (6 bases each). The CDR3 sequence is 16 residues long. In germline, CDR1 is SGHTA, CDR2 FQGNSA. Between the trimmed V and J ends, which lost 4 bases and 4 bases, there was a span of 16 bases. CDR3 protein: CASSSGASRITGELFF. The CDR3 bases are TGTGCCAGCAGCTCGGGGGCCAGTAGAATCACCGGGGAGCTGTTTTTT.

V usage is TRBV4-2 and J usage is TRBJ1-1; no reliable D call. V was cut by 2 bases and J by 5 bases, with 9 bases left in between. Germline CDR1 is LGHNA and CDR2 is YNFKEQ. The CDR3 is made up of 13 amino acids. Written as DNA, the CDR3 is TGTGCCAGCAGCCAAACTCGGGTAACTGAAGCTTTCTTT. Translating it yields CASSQTRVTEAFF.

This clone was seen a handful of times. The chain uses TRBV5-1 and TRBJ1-2; no clear D. This CDR3 contains 13 residues. Germline V CDR1 and CDR2: SGHRS, YFSETQ. Trimming took 0 bases from V and 12 from J, leaving 15 bases between them. CDR3 amino acids: CASSLVEEMDNTF. The DNA for the CDR3 is TGCGCCAGCAGCTTGGTAGAAGAGATGGATAACACCTTC.

This chain connects TRBV29-1 to TRBJ1-4; D remains ambiguous. V was trimmed by 4 bases and J by 7 bases, leaving 10 bases between them. CDR1 SQVTM and CDR2 ANQGSEA come from the germline V gene. This CDR3 is built from 12 residues. The CDR3 DNA follows: TGCAGCGTTGTCCTGACCGGTGAAAAACTGTTTTTT. Protein: CSVVLTGEKLFF.

The J gene is TRBJ2-3, the V gene TRBV6-6, with 7 bases identical to TRBD2. CDR3 length: 15 amino acids. After removal of 6 bases from V and 4 bases from J, the junction contained 10 bases not matched to a gene. Germline CDR1 MNHNY, CDR2 SVGAGI (reference sequence). This CDR3 reads CASRQAGTRADTQYF. CDR3 bases: TGTGCCAGCAGACAAGCGGGGACCCGTGCAGATACGCAGTATTTT.

V gene TRBV4-1 combines with J gene TRBJ2-1; 10 nucleotides align to TRBD1. V dropped 3 bases and J dropped 8; count of bases not matched to a gene: 16. The CDR3 is 18 amino acids. The germline CDR1 and CDR2 sequences are MGHRA and YSYEKL. As DNA, the CDR3 is TGCGCCAGCAGCCAGAGACAGGGGGCTGGGTTCGGTCGCTATGAGCAGTTCTTC. Encoded protein: CASSQRQGAGFGRYEQFF.

This clone has only a few counts. The chain joins TRBV6-6 to TRBJ1-5; maybe TRBD1 (5 bases). The CDR3 contains 14 residues. Trimming stripped 7 bases from V and 7 bases from J, with 17 bases between. Germline V gene data show CDR1 as MNHNY and CDR2 as SVGAGI (reference sequence). The CDR3 reads CASTGTELRQPQHF. DNA for the CDR3: TGTGCCAGCACCGGGACCGAGCTGAGGCAGCCCCAGCATTTT.

V and J are TRBV11-2 and TRBJ1-2; no firm D call. CDR1 and CDR2 from the germline V gene are SGHAT and FQNNGV. The CDR3 has 14 residues. The V gene lost 5 bases and the J gene lost 4 bases, with 14 bases spanning the gap. CDR3 sequence (DNA): TGTGCCAGCAGCCTCGACGGCGGAGGCTATGGCTACACCTTC. Translated, it gives CASSLDGGGYGYTF.

This clone was counted a single time. This chain connects TRBV4-1 to TRBJ2-1; 11 nucleotides agree with TRBD1. This CDR3 comprises 16 residues. Germline V gene sequence: CDR1 MGHRA, CDR2 YSYEKL. V lost 2 bases to trimming and J lost 8 bases; unmatched junction nucleotides: 8. Written as DNA, the CDR3 is TGCGCCAGCAGCCAAACCGGGACAGGGGGACGCGATGAGCAGTTCTTC. It is translated as CASSQTGTGGRDEQFF.

The CDR3 nucleotides are TGTGCCAGCACCCCGACCCAGACAGCAGATACGCAGTATTTT. Its protein product is CASTPTQTADTQYF. The chain has TRBV6-1 and TRBJ2-3; maybe TRBD1 (5 bases). Looked up from germline, CDR1 is MNHNS and CDR2 is SASEGT. Trimming shortened V by 7 bases and J by 4 bases, and 15 bases separated the two germline ends. The CDR3 totals 14 residues.

The gene calls are TRBV2 and TRBJ1-6; 9 nucleotides match TRBD1. This CDR3 contains 15 residues. V lost 6 bases to trimming and J lost 6 bases; unmatched junction nucleotides: 6. Germline assignment: CDR1 SNHLY and CDR2 FYNNEI. The CDR3 region is CASRDTGGLNSPLHF. CDR3 bases: TGTGCCAGCAGGGATACAGGGGGCCTTAATTCACCCCTCCACTTT.

The chain employs TRBV7-2 and TRBJ1-1; D call uncertain. CDR3 size: 15 residues. The V gene's germline CDR1 is SGHTA and CDR2 FQGNSA. V was trimmed by 5 bases and J by 6 bases, leaving 19 bases between them. Here the CDR3 DNA reads TGTGCCAGCAGCCCGAAACGGCAAATGACACCTGAAGCTTTCTTT. Translated, it gives CASSPKRQMTPEAFF.

The chain links TRBV5-6 to TRBJ1-3; no definite D call. The CDR3 is made up of 15 amino acids. With 4 bases removed from V and 0 bases from J, the gap between germline ends came to 11 bases. Per the germline V gene, CDR1 is SGHDT and CDR2 is YYEEEE. The CDR3 here is CASSAGLGSGNTIYF. Written as DNA, the CDR3 is TGTGCCAGCAGCGCCGGACTGGGCTCTGGAAACACCATATATTTT. Full variable domain (missing parts from reference TRBV5-6 and TRBJ1-3): DAGVTQSPTHLIKTRGQQVTLRCSPKSGHDTVSWYQQALGQGPQFIFQYYEEEERQRGNFPDRFSGHQFPNYSSELNVNALLLGDSALYLCASSAGLGSGNTIYFGEGSWLTVV.